The 19 T cell receptor beta chains reported below all come from one sample, sequenced in a study of blood T cell repertoires in COVID-19. Profiled with immunoSEQ multiplex PCR; TCRdb holds only in-frame clones, not every one. The sample has approximately 290,000 clones, about 90% seen once. The sample was peripheral blood. All receptors come from a woman aged 30 to 39 with COVID-19, enrolled during active disease.

This rearrangement joins TRBV20-1 to TRBJ1-2; D call uncertain. CDR1 DFQATT and CDR2 SNEGSKA come from the germline V gene (reference sequence). V was trimmed by 5 bases and J by 6 bases, leaving 10 bases between them. The CDR3 is 11 amino acids. CDR3 coding DNA: TGCAGTGCTCGACACTGGGATGGCTACACCTTC. It is translated as CSARHWDGYTF.

The chain couples TRBV3-1 (or the pseudogene TRBV3-2) to TRBJ2-3; TRBD2 matches at 10 bases. Germline CDR1 is LGHDT and CDR2 is YNNKEL (reference sequence). This CDR3 spans 18 amino acids. V lost 1 base, J lost 0 bases, and 7 bases stayed unmatched. The DNA of the CDR3 is TGTGCCAGCAGCCAAGTGGCTAGCGGGGGATCTAGCACAGATACGCAGTATTTT. This translates into CASSQVASGGSSTDTQYF.

Points on this clone: At one end the junction does not follow the germline gene, possibly because of a read error. The rearrangement links TRBV28 to TRBJ1-5; no firm D call. The CDR3 contains 11 residues. Germline-derived CDR1 and CDR2 are MDHEN and SYDVKM. CDR3 nucleotides: TGTGCCACCAGTGAGCATCAGCCCCAGCATTTT. Protein sequence: CATSEHQPQHF.

The chain has TRBV3-1 (or the pseudogene TRBV3-2) and TRBJ2-1; D remains unclear. V was shortened by 1 base and J by 7 bases, with 5 bases between the two germline ends. The CDR3 consists of 12 residues. Germline CDR1 and CDR2: LGHDT and YNNKEL (reference sequence). This chain's CDR3 is CASSQVSNEQFF. CDR3 in DNA: TGTGCCAGCAGCCAAGTCTCGAATGAGCAGTTCTTC.

This chain uses TRBV24-1 with TRBJ2-5, with 11 bases matching TRBD1. Looked up from germline, CDR1 is KGHDR and CDR2 is SFDVKD. The V and J ends lost 12 bases and 5 bases, in that order; junction bases with no gene match: 10. This CDR3 contains 14 residues. CDR3 residues: CAVGTGGFGETQYF. CDR3 bases: TGTGCCGTGGGGACAGGGGGTTTCGGGGAGACCCAGTACTTC.

Worth noting for this clone: In the same sample, other DNA sequences code for this CDR3. The chain recombines TRBV9 with TRBJ1-4, with 7 nucleotides matching TRBD1. From germline, CDR1 is SGDLS and CDR2 YYNGEE. Trimming took 0 bases from V and 0 from J; bases not matched to a gene: 2. The CDR3 spans 16 residues. CDR3 DNA sequence: TGTGCCAGCAGCGTAGGAACAGGGGCAACTAATGAAAAACTGTTTTTT. It specifies CASSVGTGATNEKLFF.

The chain uses TRBV6-5 and TRBJ1-2, with D possibly matching TRBD1 (5 bases). CDR1 is MNHEY and CDR2 is SVGAGI in the germline V gene. The germline V and J ends were trimmed by 4 bases and 6 bases, with 15 bases remaining between them. The CDR3 loop spans 14 amino acids. The CDR3 DNA sequence: TGTGCCAGCAGTTTATGGTGGGGGAGGGATGGCTACACCTTC. Its protein is CASSLWWGRDGYTF.

The V and J genes are TRBV13 and TRBJ2-3; D is perhaps TRBD2 (5 bases). This CDR3 has 15 amino acids. Germline-derived CDR1 and CDR2 are PRHDT and FYEKMQ (reference sequence). V was trimmed by 1 base and J by 2 bases, leaving 10 bases between them. CDR3 residues: CASSLAGENTDTQYF. In DNA, the CDR3 is TGTGCCAGCAGCTTAGCCGGGGAGAACACAGATACGCAGTATTTT.

CDR3 nucleotides: TGTGCCAGCAGCCGAGGGACTAGCGGGGGGGAGACCCAGTACTTC. Protein: CASSRGTSGGETQYF. The rearrangement links TRBV9 to TRBJ2-5; the match to TRBD2 covers 15 bases. This CDR3 comprises 15 residues. V shed 4 bases and J 5 bases; nucleotides not matched to a gene: 3. CDR1 and CDR2 from the germline V gene are SGDLS and YYNGEE.

V usage is TRBV28 and J usage is TRBJ2-1, with TRBD1 identical over 8 bases. The trim removed 4 bases at V and 5 bases at J, leaving 4 bases unmatched. Germline assignment: CDR1 MDHEN and CDR2 SYDVKM. CDR3 length: 14 amino acids. In DNA, the CDR3 is TGTGCCAGCAGTTGGACAGGGCAGGACAATGAGCAGTTCTTC. This encodes CASSWTGQDNEQFF.

The chain couples TRBV5-8 to TRBJ1-2; D ambiguous. Trimming removed 0 bases at V and 3 bases at J, with 6 bases between. The CDR3 loop spans 13 amino acids. Germline V CDR1 and CDR2: SGHTS, YDEGEE. DNA of the CDR3: TGTGCCAGCAGCTTGGAGCGGGACTATGGCTACACCTTC. Translation: CASSLERDYGYTF.

This chain joins TRBV10-2 and TRBJ2-5, with D perhaps TRBD1 (6 bases). The CDR3 spans 16 residues. V lost 6 bases and J 0 bases, leaving 17 bases between the germline ends. CDR1 and CDR2 from the germline V gene are WSHSY and SAAADI. The DNA for the CDR3 is TGCGCCAGCAGAGACCCAGGGGTCACCTACCAAGAGACCCAGTACTTC. Encoded protein: CASRDPGVTYQETQYF.

The gene calls are TRBV7-9 and TRBJ1-1; D is unresolved. V dropped 0 bases and J dropped 6 bases, with 8 bases sitting between them. CDR1 SEHNR and CDR2 FQNEAQ come from the germline V gene (reference sequence). The CDR3 loop spans 13 amino acids. The CDR3 DNA reads TGTGCCAGCAGCTTAGCCTTCCCAGCTGAAGCTTTCTTT. This codes for CASSLAFPAEAFF.

This clone has just a few counts. The chain carries TRBV6-4 and TRBJ2-1; 7 bases match TRBD2. Per germline, CDR1 MRHNA and CDR2 SNTAGT. The trim removed 2 bases at V and 2 bases at J, leaving 0 bases unmatched. This CDR3 region has 14 residues. The CDR3 sequence is CASSDGGAYNEQFF. The CDR3, as DNA: TGTGCCAGCAGTGACGGGGGGGCCTACAATGAGCAGTTCTTC.

V gene TRBV5-4 combines with J gene TRBJ1-4, with TRBD1 as a possible D gene (6 bases). V was cut by 7 bases and J by 8 bases, with 18 bases left in between. CDR3 length equals 14 residues. Germline V gene sequence: CDR1 SGHNT, CDR2 YYREEE (reference sequence). The CDR3 loop is CASSKGGVREKLFF. The CDR3, as DNA: TGTGCCAGCTCTAAGGGGGGGGTTCGGGAAAAACTGTTTTTT.

The chain has TRBV6-1 and TRBJ1-6; weak D call: TRBD1 (5 bases). Germline CDR1 reads MNHNS; CDR2 reads SASEGT. The CDR3 totals 15 residues. Trimming took off 0 bases at V and 7 bases at J, with 10 bases between the two ends. The CDR3 loop is CASSEASGLNSPLHF. CDR3 sequence (DNA): TGTGCCAGCAGTGAAGCCTCAGGGCTGAATTCACCCCTCCACTTT.

The CDR3 reads CASSKGRTSGVTYEQYF. In nucleotides, the CDR3 is TGTGCCAGCAGCAAAGGGCGGACTAGCGGGGTCACCTACGAGCAGTACTTC. V gene TRBV21-1 combines with J gene TRBJ2-7; the table's TRBD2 call for D was not verified on the DNA. TRBV21-1 constitutes a pseudogene. This CDR3 contains 17 residues.

V is TRBV7-8 and J is TRBJ2-3; 15 bases are shared with TRBD2. V trimming: 4 bases; J trimming: 3 bases; junction bases outside the gene matches: 5. Germline V lookup: CDR1 SGHVS, CDR2 FQNEAQ. The CDR3 spans 17 residues. CDR3 coding DNA: TGTGCCAGCAGCTCAGGGGGACTAGCGGGGGGAACAGATACGCAGTATTTT. This codes for CASSSGGLAGGTDTQYF.

V gene TRBV5-1 combines with J gene TRBJ2-3, with TRBD2 matching 13 bases. V lost 4 bases and J lost 6; bases outside the gene matches: 11. The CDR3 runs to 17 residues. CDR1 and CDR2 (germline): SGHRS, YFSETQ. This CDR3 is CASSRAQLAGGRDTQYF. The DNA of the CDR3 is TGCGCCAGCAGCCGAGCCCAACTAGCGGGGGGGCGGGATACGCAGTATTTT.